This is a list of T cell receptor beta chains from one sample in a study of T cells in Graves' hyperthyroidism and ophthalmopathy. TCRdb redid the calling of the multiplex PCR reads with MiXCR, one entry per CDR3 protein. The sample lists about 370,000 distinct CDR3 sequences, 12% to 15% occurring once. Sequencing used blood. The receptors were sampled from a woman aged 55 to 70 with Graves' ophthalmopathy. CDR3s include the opening cysteine and the closing phenylalanine or tryptophan. The order of the fields is V gene, J gene, clone size, D gene, CDR3 protein, CDR3 DNA. D genes are given only for firm matches. For some rows the clone size is stated as once, few or many, or as a class when expanded; others skip it.

TRBV29-1,TRBJ1-2,many,.,CSVDGLRDNNYGYTF,TGCAGCGTTGACGGCCTCCGGGACAATAACTATGGCTACACCTTC
TRBV4-1,TRBJ2-3,few,TRBD2,CASSHPASGPDTQYF,TGCGCCAGCAGCCACCCCGCTAGCGGCCCAGATACGCAGTATTTT
TRBV2,TRBJ1-4,many,.,CASSPRDGHEKLFF,TGTGCCAGCAGCCCCCGGGACGGTCATGAAAAACTGTTTTTT
TRBV7-9,TRBJ2-7,many,.,CASSFDPSYEQYF,TGTGCCAGCAGCTTCGATCCCTCCTACGAGCAGTACTTC
TRBV24-1,TRBJ2-6,few,.,CATSLGGHTGANVLTF,TGTGCCACCAGTCTGGGGGGGCATACTGGGGCCAACGTCCTGACTTTC
TRBV19,TRBJ2-2,.,TRBD1,CASSTGQGLDGELFF,TGTGCCAGTAGCACGGGACAGGGCTTGGACGGGGAGCTGTTTTTT
TRBV3-1,TRBJ2-1,.,TRBD2,CASSPPLAGGRNEQFF,TGTGCCAGCAGCCCCCCCCTAGCGGGAGGGCGGAATGAGCAGTTCTTC
TRBV25-1,TRBJ1-2,many,TRBD1,CASTQGGYGYTF,TGTGCCAGCACTCAGGGGGGATATGGCTACACCTTC
TRBV6-1,TRBJ2-7,.,TRBD2,CASSPRTSGSSEQYF,TGTGCCAGCAGCCCCCGGACTAGCGGGAGTAGCGAGCAGTACTTC
TRBV28,TRBJ2-3,many,TRBD2,CASSSFKRERFRDTQYF,TGTGCCAGCAGTTCATTTAAGCGGGAGAGGTTTAGAGATACGCAGTATTTT
TRBV3-1,TRBJ2-5,.,.,CASSLEVEDWQETQYF,TGTGCCAGCAGTCTTGAAGTCGAGGACTGGCAAGAGACCCAGTACTTC
TRBV19,TRBJ2-4,few,TRBD1,CASNPREPGGIQYF,TGTGCCAGTAACCCCAGGGAGCCAGGGGGCATTCAGTACTTC
TRBV30,TRBJ2-1,many,.,CALGPSGNEQFF,TGTGCCCTGGGTCCCTCGGGGAATGAGCAGTTCTTC
TRBV7-8,TRBJ2-1,.,TRBD2,CASSQDGTSGSVEQFF,TGCGCCAGCAGCCAAGACGGGACTAGCGGGAGTGTTGAGCAGTTCTTC
TRBV27,TRBJ1-1,.,TRBD1,CASRMTGPGWTEAFF,TGTGCCAGCCGAATGACAGGGCCGGGTTGGACTGAAGCTTTCTTT
TRBV12-3/TRBV12-4,TRBJ2-4,many,.,CASSQILAKNIQYF,TGTGCCAGCAGCCAGATTCTAGCCAAAAACATTCAGTACTTC